Listed below are T cell receptor beta chains from one sample, sequenced in a study of beta chain features in type 1 diabetes. Method: immunoSEQ multiplex PCR; TCRdb's copy keeps in-frame clones and lacks some. The sample lists 500,000 to 700,000 clones, less than 20% occurring once. The source material was naive CD4+ T cells from blood. The receptors originated from a young man in good health. Both conserved end residues are part of each CDR3. D genes are given only for firm matches. Some rows have no size entry. The others give once, few or many, or a class for an expanded clone.

v_gene,d_gene,abundance,j_gene,CDR3nt,CDR3aa
TRBV5-1,TRBD1,NA,TRBJ1-1,TGCGCCAGCAGCCAAAATACAGGGGGTGAAACTGAAGCTTTCTTT,CASSQNTGGETEAFF
TRBV29-1,NA,NA,TRBJ1-5,TGCAGCGTTGTGGCGGGTAGAGGCCAGCCCCAGCATTTT,CSVVAGRGQPQHF
TRBV7-2,NA,few,TRBJ2-7,TGTGCCAGCAGCTTAGGGCTAGCGTCCTCCTACGAGCAGTACTTC,CASSLGLASSYEQYF
TRBV9,NA,NA,TRBJ1-2,TGTGCCAGCAGCGTAGAGGCAGGTACCTATGGCTACACCTTC,CASSVEAGTYGYTF
TRBV29-1,NA,few,TRBJ2-7,TGCACCGGAGGGTCGACTTACGAGCAGTACTTC,CTGGSTYEQYF
TRBV9,NA,NA,TRBJ1-1,TGTGCCAGCAGCGTGACAAGTATGAACACTGAAGCTTTCTTT,CASSVTSMNTEAFF
TRBV19,NA,NA,TRBJ2-3,TGTGCCAGTAGTCTGCGGGGACTTCGGACAGATACGCAGTATTTT,CASSLRGLRTDTQYF
TRBV7-9,NA,few,TRBJ2-7,TGTGCCAGCAGCCATGACCGACTCACCTACGAGCAGTACTTC,CASSHDRLTYEQYF
TRBV4-2,TRBD1,NA,TRBJ2-7,TGTGCCAGCAGCCCAGGACAGGGAAGAGGAACCTACGAGCAGTACTTC,CASSPGQGRGTYEQYF
TRBV5-6,NA,once,TRBJ2-3,TGTGCCAGCAGCTTGGTGGGGGGCAGAGGGGATACGCAGTATTTT,CASSLVGGRGDTQYF
TRBV9,NA,NA,TRBJ2-1,TGTGCCAGCAGCGTAGTTGGGGGCCCCTACAATGAGCAGTTCTTC,CASSVVGGPYNEQFF
TRBV5-1,TRBD1,NA,TRBJ1-2,TGCGCCAGCAGCTTCGGGGACAGCGCTAACTATGGCTACACCTTC,CASSFGDSANYGYTF
TRBV19,NA,NA,TRBJ2-1,TGTGCCAGTAGTATTATGGCCGCGAATTACAATGAGCAGTTCTTC,CASSIMAANYNEQFF
TRBV28,NA,few,TRBJ2-5,TGTGCCAGCAGTTTGGGGGGGCATGAGACCCAGTACTTC,CASSLGGHETQYF
TRBV10-3,TRBD1,few,TRBJ1-1,TGTGCCATCAGCCTTACAGGGGAGGGAGGTTTCTTT,CAISLTGEGGFF
TRBV4-3,NA,few,TRBJ1-2,TGCGCCAGCAGCCAATTCCTAGGGCCAGGAAGCTACACCTTC,CASSQFLGPGSYTF
TRBV2,NA,few,TRBJ1-3,TGTGCCAGCAGTGATGGACGGACCTCTGGAAACACCATATATTTT,CASSDGRTSGNTIYF
TRBV7-3,NA,few,TRBJ1-5,TGTGCCAGCAGCTTAATTGGAGGCCAGCCCCAGCATTTT,CASSLIGGQPQHF
TRBV5-1,NA,NA,TRBJ1-6,TGCGCCAGCAGCTTGAAAGTATCTAACTCACCCCTCCACTTT,CASSLKVSNSPLHF
TRBV6-1,NA,few,TRBJ1-1,TGTGCCAGCAGTGGGCAGGGGATCACTGAAGCTTTCTTT,CASSGQGITEAFF
TRBV4-2,TRBD1,NA,TRBJ1-3,TGTGCCAGCAGCCAAGGGGACAGGGTAACCTCTGGAAACACCATATATTTT,CASSQGDRVTSGNTIYF
TRBV15,NA,NA,TRBJ2-1,TGTGCCACCAGCAGAGAACAGGGTTCCTACAATGAGCAGTTCTTC,CATSREQGSYNEQFF
TRBV28,NA,NA,TRBJ1-5,TGTGCCAGCAGCCTTCTACGGGAGAAGCAGCATTTT,CASSLLREKQHF
TRBV7-9,NA,few,TRBJ1-2,TGTGCCAGCAGCTTGGGTCTTGGCTACACCTTC,CASSLGLGYTF
TRBV5-1,NA,NA,TRBJ1-1,TGCGCCAGCAGCTTGGAGGTAGGGGTCGACACTGAAGCTTTCTTT,CASSLEVGVDTEAFF
TRBV29-1,NA,NA,TRBJ1-3,TGCAGCGTTGGGACATCCTCTGGAAACACCATATATTTT,CSVGTSSGNTIYF
TRBV5-1,NA,few,TRBJ2-7,TGCGCCAGCAGCCCGTCGGCGAATTACGAGCAGTACTTC,CASSPSANYEQYF
TRBV6-5,TRBD1,few,TRBJ2-2,TGTGCCAGCAGTTACCCCACAGGGGCGAACACCGGGGAGCTGTTTTTT,CASSYPTGANTGELFF
TRBV6-5,TRBD1,few,TRBJ1-1,TGTGCCAGCAGTTACCAAGTAACAGGGGGCTTCGCTGAAGCTTTCTTT,CASSYQVTGGFAEAFF
TRBV5-1,TRBD1,NA,TRBJ2-7,TGCGCCAGCAGCTTGGACACAGGGGATCTAATCTACGAGCAGTACTTC,CASSLDTGDLIYEQYF
TRBV28,NA,NA,TRBJ1-1,TGTGCCAGCAGTTTATCCACTGAAGCTTTCTTT,CASSLSTEAFF
TRBV5-1,TRBD1,NA,TRBJ2-5,TGCGCCAGCAGCACCTCCGGGACAGGGACGACCTGGTTCCAAGAGACCCAGTACTTC,CASSTSGTGTTWFQETQYF
TRBV5-4,TRBD2,few,TRBJ2-7,TGTGCCAGCAGCTTGGATAGCGGGTCCTTCTACGAGCAGTACTTC,CASSLDSGSFYEQYF
TRBV30,NA,NA,TRBJ1-4,TGTGCCTGGATCCCCGGACTGGTAACTAATGAAAAACTGTTTTTT,CAWIPGLVTNEKLFF
TRBV27,NA,NA,TRBJ1-1,TGTGCCAGCAGTCGAAATAGGGACTCGGGCACTGAAGCTTTCTTT,CASSRNRDSGTEAFF
TRBV29-1,TRBD1,NA,TRBJ2-5,TGCAGCGTTGATCCCCGGGACAGGGGGTGGGAGACCCAGTACTTC,CSVDPRDRGWETQYF
TRBV4-2,NA,few,TRBJ1-1,TGTGCCAGCAGCCAGGCGAGGGGAACGGCTTTCTTT,CASSQARGTAFF
TRBV9,NA,NA,TRBJ2-1,TGTGCCAGCAGCGTAGGAGGGTTCATACCGGACCGTTACAATGAGCAGTTCTTC,CASSVGGFIPDRYNEQFF
TRBV10-3,TRBD1,few,TRBJ1-4,TGTGCCATCAGTCCGGGACAGGGGATCTTGAATGAAAAACTGTTTTTT,CAISPGQGILNEKLFF
TRBV15,NA,few,TRBJ2-7,TGTGCCACCAGCAGAGATAGTGTGTACGAGCAGTACTTC,CATSRDSVYEQYF
TRBV21-1,NA,few,TRBJ2-7,TGTGCCAGCAGCATTTCCGCGGCTAGCGGCTACGAGCAGTACTTC,CASSISAASGYEQYF